This entry concerns a single T cell receptor beta chain. Germline V CDR1 and CDR2: KGHSH, LQKENI. The junction had 4 bases not matched to a gene; V was cut back by 5 bases and J by 4 bases. This CDR3 comprises 14 residues. Generated by immunoSEQ multiplex PCR, the TCRdb table keeps only in-frame clones and is missing some. The sample includes under 350,000 clones, 85% to 90% of them seen just once. This sample stems from a study of blood T cell repertoires in COVID-19. Sequencing input: peripheral blood. This chain connects TRBV18 to TRBJ2-7, with TRBD2 identical over 11 bases. The clonotype was recovered from a human donor in a cohort sampled during active COVID-19. CDR3 sequence (DNA): TGTGCCAGCTCAGAGGTAGCGGGAGGGTACGAGCAGTACTTC. Its translation is CASSEVAGGYEQYF.